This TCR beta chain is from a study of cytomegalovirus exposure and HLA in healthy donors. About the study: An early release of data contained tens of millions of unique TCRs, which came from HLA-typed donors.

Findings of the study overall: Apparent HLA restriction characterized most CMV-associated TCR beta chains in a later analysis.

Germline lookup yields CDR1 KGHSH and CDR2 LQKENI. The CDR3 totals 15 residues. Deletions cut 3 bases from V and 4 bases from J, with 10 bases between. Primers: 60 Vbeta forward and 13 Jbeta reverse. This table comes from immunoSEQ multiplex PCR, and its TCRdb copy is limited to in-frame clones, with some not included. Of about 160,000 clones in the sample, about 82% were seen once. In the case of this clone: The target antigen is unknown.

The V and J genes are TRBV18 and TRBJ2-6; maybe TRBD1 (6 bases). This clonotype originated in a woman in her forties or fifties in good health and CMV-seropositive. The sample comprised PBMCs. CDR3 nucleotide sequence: TGTGCCAGCTCACCCCAGGGGTCGGGGGCCAACGTCCTGACTTTC. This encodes CASSPQGSGANVLTF.